Listed below are T cell receptor beta chains from one sample, sequenced in a study of post-analysis software for immune sequencing data. TCRdb reprocessed the PCR reads via MiXCR and lists one record per CDR3 protein. The top ten clones hold over 10% of a sample with about 460,000 distinct CDR3 sequences, less than 45% of them seen once. Sequencing was performed on blood. The receptors originated from a girl aged 5-17 years with multiple sclerosis. CDR3s include the opening cysteine and the closing phenylalanine or tryptophan. A D gene is named only where the DNA matches it firmly. Rows give clone size only sometimes, using once, few, many, or a class for an expanded clone.

v_gene,d_gene,j_gene,abundance,CDR3nt,CDR3aa
TRBV27,TRBD2,TRBJ2-7,NA,TGTGCCAGCAGGGGGACTAGTAAATACGAGCAGTACTTC,CASRGTSKYEQYF
TRBV6-2/TRBV6-3,NA,TRBJ1-1,NA,TGTGCCAGCAGTCGAATGACAGAAGCTTTCTTT,CASSRMTEAFF
TRBV28,NA,TRBJ2-1,NA,TGTGCCAGCAGGACCATAGACGACACCTACAATGAGCAGTTCTTC,CASRTIDDTYNEQFF
TRBV6-6,NA,TRBJ2-5,NA,TGTGCCAGCATGGAGGGCGGTGGGACCCAGTACTTC,CASMEGGGTQYF
TRBV5-1,TRBD1,TRBJ1-2,NA,TGCGCCAGCAGCTTAAAATGGACAGGGGGATATGGCTACACCTTC,CASSLKWTGGYGYTF
TRBV7-2,NA,TRBJ2-1,NA,TGTGCCAGCAGCCCACCCCGGGGGCTTGAGCAGTTCTTC,CASSPPRGLEQFF
TRBV28,NA,TRBJ2-5,few,TGTGCCAGCAGTTTTCGGGCACCACAAGAGACCCAGTACTTC,CASSFRAPQETQYF
TRBV28,NA,TRBJ2-1,few,TGTGCCAGCAGCCCTGGTGGCGATAGCTCCTACAATGAGCAGTTCTTC,CASSPGGDSSYNEQFF
TRBV4-3,NA,TRBJ2-3,few,TGCGCCAGCAGCCTCCTACAGGGCCATCACACAGATACGCAGTATTTT,CASSLLQGHHTDTQYF
TRBV3-1,TRBD1,TRBJ2-3,once,TGTGCCAGCAGCCTCCAAGAGGGGACAGGGACAGATACGCAGTATTTT,CASSLQEGTGTDTQYF
TRBV5-1,TRBD2,TRBJ2-1,NA,TGCGCCAGCAGCGCCCTAGCGGGAGGGCTTCAGTTCTTC,CASSALAGGLQFF
TRBV28,NA,TRBJ2-1,once,TGTGCCAGCAGTTTACCTGGCAGGGGGGGAAATGAGCAGTTCTTC,CASSLPGRGGNEQFF
TRBV6-1,NA,TRBJ1-2,NA,TGTGCCAGCAGTGAAGCGAGAAATTTGGGTGGCTACACCTTC,CASSEARNLGGYTF
TRBV4-2,TRBD2,TRBJ2-1,many,TGTGCCAGCAGCGATAGCGGGAGGGACAATGAGCAGTTCTTC,CASSDSGRDNEQFF
TRBV6-1,NA,TRBJ1-1,NA,TGTGCCAGTATCAGGGACAAAGTGAACACTGAAGCTTTCTTT,CASIRDKVNTEAFF
TRBV29-1,TRBD2,TRBJ2-7,NA,TGCAGCGTAATAGCGGGAGTGCCCTACGAGCGGTACTTC,CSVIAGVPYERYF
TRBV11-2,NA,TRBJ2-4,few,TGTGCCAGCAGCCGCAGTACAGGGAGTCTGGGCAAAAACATTCAGTACTTC,CASSRSTGSLGKNIQYF
TRBV5-1,TRBD2,TRBJ2-1,NA,TGCGCCAGCAGCCAGCGGGAGGTGGTTCCCCACAATGAGCAGTTCTTC,CASSQREVVPHNEQFF
TRBV20-1,TRBD1,TRBJ2-7,once,TGCAGTGCTAGGGTGACAGGGGGCGCTTACTCCTACGAGCAGTACTTC,CSARVTGGAYSYEQYF
TRBV6-5,TRBD2,TRBJ2-5,few,TGTGCCAGCAGCCGTACGGGACTAGCGGGAGAGACCCAGTACTTC,CASSRTGLAGETQYF
TRBV6-7,TRBD1,TRBJ1-5,few,TGTGCCAGCAGTTACTCTCTCTGGCGTCAGGGGGTAAGCTATAGCAATCAGCCCCAGCATTTT,CASSYSLWRQGVSYSNQPQHF
TRBV4-2,NA,TRBJ1-6,NA,TGTGCCAGCAGCCACGGGACGGATAATTCACCCCTCCACTTT,CASSHGTDNSPLHF
TRBV4-2,TRBD1,TRBJ2-7,few,TGTGCCAGCAGCCAAACCCGGGACAGCTCCTACGAGCAGTACTTC,CASSQTRDSSYEQYF
TRBV6-2/TRBV6-3,TRBD2,TRBJ2-1,few,TGTGCCAGCAGTTGGGGGGGGAGACCCAATGAGCAGTTCTTC,CASSWGGRPNEQFF
TRBV6-6,NA,TRBJ2-1,NA,TGTGCCAGCAGTTACCAGCTAAACAATGAGCAGTTCTTC,CASSYQLNNEQFF
TRBV29-1,NA,TRBJ2-7,NA,TGCAGCGTACGGACTGGAACCGAGCAGTACTTC,CSVRTGTEQYF
TRBV7-6,NA,TRBJ1-1,NA,TGTGCCAGCAGCTTAGCTCTTGTGGGTGACACTGAAGCTTTCTTT,CASSLALVGDTEAFF
TRBV10-3,TRBD2,TRBJ2-7,NA,TGTGCCATCAGTGAGTCTGGTACTAGCGGGAGCAACGAGCAGTACTTC,CAISESGTSGSNEQYF
TRBV20-1,NA,TRBJ2-3,once,TGCAGTGCTAGGTCTAGCTGGATGACAGATACGCAGTATTTT,CSARSSWMTDTQYF
TRBV20-1,NA,TRBJ2-7,NA,TGCAGTGCGACGTCCGGGACAAACATTAACTACGAGCAGTACTTC,CSATSGTNINYEQYF
TRBV30,NA,TRBJ2-1,NA,TGTGCCTGGAGTTTCGGGAGGAGGACAGGCTCCTACAATGAGCAGTTCTTC,CAWSFGRRTGSYNEQFF
TRBV5-5,NA,TRBJ2-2,NA,TGTACCAGCAGCGCGGACTTGAACACCGGGGAGCTGTTTTTT,CTSSADLNTGELFF
TRBV12-3/TRBV12-4,NA,TRBJ2-3,NA,TGTGCCAGCAGTTTAACCCGGGCAGTCCCAGATACGCAGTATTTT,CASSLTRAVPDTQYF
TRBV28,TRBD1,TRBJ2-7,NA,TGTGCCAGCAGTAAGTTAAGTCCAGGGGGTGACGAGCAGTACTTC,CASSKLSPGGDEQYF
TRBV12-3/TRBV12-4,TRBD1,TRBJ2-7,NA,TGTGCCAGCAGGCTCCGGACAGGGAACTACGAGCAGTACTTC,CASRLRTGNYEQYF
TRBV7-9,NA,TRBJ2-7,NA,TGTGCCAGCAGCTCTCGACCCTGCGAGCAGTACTTC,CASSSRPCEQYF
TRBV3-1,NA,TRBJ2-7,NA,TGTGCCAGCAGCCAAGAAGGCCTAGTCACCTACGAGCAGTACTTC,CASSQEGLVTYEQYF
TRBV7-2,TRBD2,TRBJ2-7,NA,TGTGCCAGCAGCTTAGCTAGCGGGGGGAACTACGAGCAGTACTTC,CASSLASGGNYEQYF
TRBV6-2/TRBV6-3,NA,TRBJ1-5,NA,TGTGCCAGCAGTGTATTTCGGGCCCTCAATAGCAATCAGCCCCAGCATTTT,CASSVFRALNSNQPQHF